The 24 T cell receptor beta chains given below trace back to one sample, sequenced in a study of blood T cell repertoires in COVID-19. This table comes from immunoSEQ multiplex PCR, and its TCRdb copy is limited to in-frame clones, with some not included. This sample has about 220,000 clones, with 85% to 90% found just once. The material sequenced was PBMCs or T cells enriched from blood (not recorded which). The receptors here all came from a man aged 25-45 years who had been exposed to COVID-19.

This clone was counted between two and nine times. This CDR3 reads CASSIQGIQGDHGYTF. CDR3 in DNA: TGTGCCAGTAGTATTCAGGGGATACAAGGGGACCATGGCTACACCTTC. The V call is TRBV19, the J call TRBJ1-2, with D perhaps matching TRBD1 (6 bases). The CDR3 spans 16 residues. The V gene's germline CDR1 is LNHDA and CDR2 SQIVND (reference sequence). V dropped 3 bases and J dropped 6 bases, with 20 bases sitting between them.

This clone was observed a few times. This sequence joins TRBV5-4 and TRBJ1-1, with 10 bases that match TRBD1. From germline, CDR1 is SGHNT and CDR2 YYREEE (reference sequence). This CDR3 comprises 14 residues. V shed 6 bases, J shed 6 bases, and the junction held 8 bases outside the gene matches. Here the CDR3 DNA reads TGTGCCAGCACCCCGGGACAGGGGCGGGCTGAAGCTTTCTTT. Translating gives CASTPGQGRAEAFF.

This clone was seen a handful of times. The genes are TRBV3-1 (or the pseudogene TRBV3-2) and TRBJ2-1, with D unclear. V gave up 8 bases and J gave up 5 bases, with 22 bases separating them. The CDR3 has 16 amino acids. Germline V gene lookup returns CDR1 LGHDT and CDR2 YNNKEL (reference sequence). CDR3 bases: TGTGCCAGCTCCCTCGACCTAGTCCCCCCAAACAATGAGCAGTTCTTC. Translated, it gives CASSLDLVPPNNEQFF.

The chain couples TRBV4-1 to TRBJ2-2; D is possibly TRBD1 (6 bases). The CDR3 has 16 residues. Trimming pared 0 bases from V and 0 bases from J, leaving 8 bases between. Looked up from germline, CDR1 is MGHRA and CDR2 is YSYEKL. For the CDR3, the DNA is TGCGCCAGCAGCCAAGACAGGGGACCGAACACCGGGGAGCTGTTTTTT. Protein: CASSQDRGPNTGELFF.

The chain carries TRBV13 and TRBJ1-2; 9 nucleotides match TRBD1. V lost 4 bases to trimming and J lost 6 bases; unmatched junction nucleotides: 9. The length of the CDR3 is 15 residues. Germline V gives CDR1 PRHDT, CDR2 FYEKMQ (reference sequence). For the CDR3, the DNA is TGTGCCAGCAGCTCCCAACAGGGGGCGTTTGATGGCTACACCTTC. Its translation is CASSSQQGAFDGYTF. Using reference TRBV13 and TRBJ1-2 for the parts outside the CDR3, the full variable domain is AAGVIQSPRHLIKEKRETATLKCYPIPRHDTVYWYQQGPGQDPQFLISFYEKMQSDKGSIPDRFSAQQFSDYHSELNMSSLELGDSALYFCASSSQQGAFDGYTFGSGTRLTVV.

A note on this clone: An end of the junction differs from the germline gene, which may be a read error. CDR3 sequence reads: CASSYGARENHDF. The CDR3 nucleotides are TGTGCCAGCAGTTACGGGGCCAGAGAAAACCACGACTTT. This chain links TRBV6-6 with TRBJ1-6, with D tentatively TRBD1 (5 bases). The CDR3 length is 13 residues. In germline, CDR1 is MNHNY, CDR2 SVGAGI (reference sequence).

The rearrangement uses TRBV2 and TRBJ2-2; the match to TRBD1 covers 10 bases. The CDR3 is 15 amino acids. The J segment lost 1 base and the V segment lost 8 bases, leaving 4 bases of the junction unmatched. Germline CDR1 and CDR2: SNHLY and FYNNEI. This CDR3 reads CASSRTGGNTGELFF. The DNA for the CDR3 is TGTGCCAGCTCACGGACAGGGGGGAACACCGGGGAGCTGTTTTTT.

This chain's CDR3 is CASSAGAATDTQYF. DNA for the CDR3: TGCGCCAGCAGTGCGGGGGCTGCCACAGATACGCAGTATTTT. The V and J genes are TRBV5-1 and TRBJ2-3; TRBD2 might be the D (7 bases). CDR1 is SGHRS and CDR2 is YFSETQ in the germline V gene. The V end lost 5 bases, the J end lost 2 bases, and 12 bases lay between the germline ends. CDR3 length equals 14 residues. Complete variable domain (other parts from reference TRBV5-1 and TRBJ2-3): KAGVTQTPRYLIKTRGQQVTLSCSPISGHRSVSWYQQTPGQGLQFLFEYFSETQRNKGNFPGRFSGRQFSNSRSEMNVSTLELGDSALYLCASSAGAATDTQYFGPGTRLTVL.

The rearrangement joins TRBV11-2 to TRBJ1-2; D perhaps matches TRBD1 (6 bases). V was clipped by 2 bases and J by 6 bases, with 16 bases between them. This CDR3 is 15 amino acids long. Germline CDR1 is SGHAT and CDR2 is FQNNGV. The CDR3 is CASSLFRGGKDGYTF. As DNA, the CDR3 is TGTGCCAGCAGCTTATTTAGGGGGGGCAAGGATGGCTACACCTTC.

This chain links TRBV30 with TRBJ2-3; D uncertain. This CDR3 has 13 amino acids. The germline V gene encodes CDR1 GTSNPN and CDR2 SVGIG (reference sequence). V was trimmed by 5 bases and J by 0 bases, leaving 9 bases between them. DNA for the CDR3: TGTGCCTGGTTACTACTCAGCACAGATACGCAGTATTTT. It encodes CAWLLLSTDTQYF.

The CDR3 sequence: CATSLDRASRNYGYTF. In DNA, the CDR3 is TGTGCCACCAGCCTGGACAGGGCAAGTCGCAACTATGGCTACACCTTC. V usage is TRBV15 and J usage is TRBJ1-2; 8 bases match TRBD1. V shed 5 bases and J 2 bases; nucleotides not matched to a gene: 10. Germline V gene lookup returns CDR1 LNHNV and CDR2 YYDKDF (reference sequence). This CDR3 is 16 amino acids long. Drawing the rest from reference TRBV15 and TRBJ1-2, the complete variable domain is DAMVIQNPRYQVTQFGKPVTLSCSQTLNHNVMYWYQQKSSQAPKLLFHYYDKDFNNEADTPDNFQSRRPNTSFCFLDIRSPGLGDTAMYLCATSLDRASRNYGYTFGSGTRLTVV.

The genes are TRBV21-1 and TRBJ2-1; no DNA check was done on the table's D call, TRBD2. TRBV21-1 counts as a pseudogene. CDR3 length: 15 amino acids. The CDR3 reads CASNQKAVADNEQFF. The CDR3 DNA follows: TGTGCCAGCAACCAAAAGGCGGTAGCAGACAATGAGCAGTTCTTC.

This rearrangement joins TRBV29-1 to TRBJ1-1, with 7 bases lining up with TRBD1. Germline-derived CDR1 and CDR2 are SQVTM and ANQGSEA. With V trimmed by 6 bases and J by 1 base, 8 bases remained unmatched. The CDR3 covers 14 residues. The CDR3 region has the DNA TGCAGCGTCGATGACAGGGTTGGGAACACTGAAGCTTTCTTT. Its protein is CSVDDRVGNTEAFF.

The rearrangement links TRBV5-1 to TRBJ2-5, with 8 bases fitting TRBD1. V shed 4 bases, J shed 1 base, and the junction held 6 bases outside the gene matches. CDR3 size: 15 residues. The germline V gene has CDR1 SGHRS and CDR2 YFSETQ. The DNA for the CDR3 is TGCGCCAGCAGCCCACATGGACAGGGCCAAGAGACCCAGTACTTC. As protein: CASSPHGQGQETQYF.

As DNA, the CDR3 is TGTGCCAGCAGCCAACTGCGTAACCATCAAGAGACCCAGTACTTC. Translation: CASSQLRNHQETQYF. The V call is TRBV3-1 (or the pseudogene TRBV3-2), the J call TRBJ2-5; no reliable D call. CDR3 size: 15 residues. V was clipped by 2 bases and J by 2 bases, with 12 bases between them. CDR1 LGHDT and CDR2 YNNKEL come from the germline V gene (reference sequence).

The V and J genes are TRBV9 and TRBJ2-1; a weak D match, TRBD2 (5 bases). The V gene's germline CDR1 is SGDLS and CDR2 YYNGEE. The CDR3 is made up of 14 amino acids. Trimming took 4 bases from V and 5 from J, leaving 13 bases between them. The CDR3 nucleotides are TGTGCCAGCAGCATTGGGAGTCGGGACAATGAGCAGTTCTTC. This gives the protein CASSIGSRDNEQFF.

The DNA of the CDR3 is TGTGCCAGCCTTCTAAGCGGGGGGGCCGAAAACATTCAGTACTTC. Translation: CASLLSGGAENIQYF. V usage is TRBV2 and J usage is TRBJ2-4; 10 bases map to TRBD2. Per germline, CDR1 SNHLY and CDR2 FYNNEI. The junction had 9 bases not matched to a gene; V was cut back by 8 bases and J by 5 bases. The CDR3 is 15 residues long.

J is TRBJ2-5 and V is TRBV5-6; D is unclear. Germline CDR1 and CDR2: SGHDT and YYEEEE. The CDR3 is made up of 15 amino acids. V shed 5 bases and J shed 2 bases, with 16 bases lying between them. CDR3 sequence (DNA): TGTGCCAGCAGATACAAAACCTTACCGCAAGAGACCCAGTACTTC. Translation gives CASRYKTLPQETQYF.

The rearrangement uses TRBV30 and TRBJ1-5, with 8 bases that match TRBD1. CDR1 and CDR2 from the germline V gene are GTSNPN and SVGIG (reference sequence). The CDR3 is made up of 13 amino acids. The ends lost 3 bases at V and 7 bases at J; junction bases unmatched: 5. CDR3 sequence (DNA): TGTGCCTGGAGCGGACAGGGTGGCCAGCCCCAGCATTTT. Residues: CAWSGQGGQPQHF.

The chain employs TRBV5-1 and TRBJ2-2; 9 nucleotides line up with TRBD1. V was clipped by 5 bases and J by 6 bases; unmatched bases: 8. Germline V lookup: CDR1 SGHRS, CDR2 YFSETQ. The CDR3 length is 15 residues. The CDR3 DNA is TGCGCCAGCAGTTCAGGACAGGGGTACTCCGGGGAGCTGTTTTTT. It yields the protein CASSSGQGYSGELFF.

The J gene is TRBJ1-1, the V gene TRBV5-5; no firm D call. The CDR3 totals 14 residues. V was clipped by 3 bases and J by 7 bases, with 16 bases between them. The germline gives CDR1 SGHKS, CDR2 YYEKEE (reference sequence). This CDR3 reads CASSSRVGTVEAFF. The CDR3 nucleotides read TGTGCCAGCAGCTCCCGAGTGGGCACAGTTGAAGCTTTCTTT.

This chain uses TRBV7-8 with TRBJ1-4; a weak D match, TRBD1 (5 bases). This CDR3 has 15 amino acids. Per germline, CDR1 SGHVS and CDR2 FQNEAQ. V lost 7 bases, J lost 7 bases, and 19 bases lay in between. CDR3 sequence: CASTLLGGEGEKLFF. DNA of the CDR3: TGTGCCAGCACCCTTCTGGGGGGGGAGGGTGAAAAACTGTTTTTT.

The chain carries TRBV9 and TRBJ1-2; D ambiguous. Trimming pared 0 bases from V and 5 bases from J, leaving 17 bases between. In germline, CDR1 is SGDLS, CDR2 YYNGEE. The CDR3 is 16 residues long. The CDR3 DNA reads TGTGCCAGCAGCGTAGCCCCTCTCGGCACGGAGTATGGCTACACCTTC. It translates to CASSVAPLGTEYGYTF.

This clone was seen once. This sequence joins TRBV3-1 (or the pseudogene TRBV3-2) and TRBJ2-1; D is perhaps TRBD1 (5 bases). CDR1 is LGHDT and CDR2 is YNNKEL in the germline V gene (reference sequence). The ends were cut back, 6 bases at V and 3 bases at J, with 9 bases in the middle. The CDR3 is 13 amino acids. The CDR3 sequence is CASRGEGYNEQFF. The CDR3 nucleotides read TGTGCCAGCAGAGGGGAAGGCTACAATGAGCAGTTCTTC.